The T cell receptor (beta chain) under discussion was sequenced for a study of blood T cell repertoires in COVID-19. Study details: Acute-phase and convalescent COVID-19 samples originated in the United States, Italy and Spain.

Recruited during active infection, patients (from Seattle) were subsequently followed longitudinally. Profiling relied on immunoSEQ multiplex PCR, and the TCRdb table lists in-frame clones only, not all of them. Of 150,000 to 200,000 clones listed, about 81% are singletons. The J segment lost 7 bases and the V segment lost 11 bases, leaving 7 bases of the junction unmatched. The CDR3 loop spans 12 amino acids. Germline V gene sequence: CDR1 MNHEY, CDR2 SVGAGI. The chain has TRBV6-5 and TRBJ1-4, with 7 bases aligning to TRBD1. This clonotype was sampled from an elderly woman with COVID-19, enrolled during active disease. Sequencing input: peripheral blood. In DNA, the CDR3 is TGTGCCGTAAACAGGGGTCGTGAAAAACTGTTTTTT. As protein: CAVNRGREKLFF.